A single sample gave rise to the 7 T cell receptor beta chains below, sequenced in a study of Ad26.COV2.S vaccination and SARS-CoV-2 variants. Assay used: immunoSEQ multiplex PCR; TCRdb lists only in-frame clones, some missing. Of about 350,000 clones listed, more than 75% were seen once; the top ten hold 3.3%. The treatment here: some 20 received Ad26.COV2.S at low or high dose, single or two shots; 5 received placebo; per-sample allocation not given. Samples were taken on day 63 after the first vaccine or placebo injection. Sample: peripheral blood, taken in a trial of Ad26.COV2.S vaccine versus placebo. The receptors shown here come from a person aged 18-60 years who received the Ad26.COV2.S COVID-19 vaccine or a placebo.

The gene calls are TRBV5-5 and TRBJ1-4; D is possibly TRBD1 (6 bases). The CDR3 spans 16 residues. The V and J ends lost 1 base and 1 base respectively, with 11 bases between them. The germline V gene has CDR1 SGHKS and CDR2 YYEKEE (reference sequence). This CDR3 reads CASSLIRGETNEKLFF. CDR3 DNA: TGTGCCAGCAGCTTGATCAGGGGAGAAACTAATGAAAAACTGTTTTTT. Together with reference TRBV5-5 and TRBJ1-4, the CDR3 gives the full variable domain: DAGVTQSPTHLIKTRGQQVTLRCSPISGHKSVSWYQQVLGQGPQFIFQYYEKEERGRGNFPDRFSARQFPNYSSELNVNALLLGDSALYLCASSLIRGETNEKLFFGSGTQLSVL.

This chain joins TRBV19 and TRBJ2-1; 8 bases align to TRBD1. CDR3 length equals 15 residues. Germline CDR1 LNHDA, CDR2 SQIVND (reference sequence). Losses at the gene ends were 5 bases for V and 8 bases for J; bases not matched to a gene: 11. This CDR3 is CASSYRTGMAYEQFF. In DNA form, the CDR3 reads TGTGCCAGTAGTTATCGGACAGGGATGGCGTATGAGCAGTTCTTC.

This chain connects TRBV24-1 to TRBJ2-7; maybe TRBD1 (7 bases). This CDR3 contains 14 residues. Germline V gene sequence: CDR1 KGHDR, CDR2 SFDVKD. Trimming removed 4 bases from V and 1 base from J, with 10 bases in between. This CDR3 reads CATSESGGSYEQYF. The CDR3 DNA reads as TGTGCCACCAGTGAGTCAGGGGGGTCCTACGAGCAGTACTTC.

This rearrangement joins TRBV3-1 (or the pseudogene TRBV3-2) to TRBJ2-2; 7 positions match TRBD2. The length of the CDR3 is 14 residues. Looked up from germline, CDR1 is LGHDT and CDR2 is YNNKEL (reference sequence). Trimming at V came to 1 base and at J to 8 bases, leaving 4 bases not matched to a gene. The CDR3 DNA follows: TGTGCCAGCAGCCAAGCGGCCGGGAGGGGGGAGCTGTTTTTT. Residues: CASSQAAGRGELFF.

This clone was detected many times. The CDR3, as DNA: TGTGCCAGCTCACCACCGGCGAAGGGTTCTAACTATGGCTACACCTTC. Translation gives CASSPPAKGSNYGYTF. The J gene is TRBJ1-2, the V gene TRBV18; D call uncertain. Germline CDR1 is KGHSH and CDR2 is LQKENI. V was trimmed by 0 bases and J by 0 bases, leaving 11 bases between them. The CDR3 length is 16 residues.

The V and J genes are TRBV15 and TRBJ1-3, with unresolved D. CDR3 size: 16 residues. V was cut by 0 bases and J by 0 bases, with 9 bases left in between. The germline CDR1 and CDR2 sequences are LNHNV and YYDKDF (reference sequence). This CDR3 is CATSRDLTASGNTIYF. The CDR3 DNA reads TGTGCCACCAGCAGAGATCTTACAGCCTCTGGAAACACCATATATTTT.

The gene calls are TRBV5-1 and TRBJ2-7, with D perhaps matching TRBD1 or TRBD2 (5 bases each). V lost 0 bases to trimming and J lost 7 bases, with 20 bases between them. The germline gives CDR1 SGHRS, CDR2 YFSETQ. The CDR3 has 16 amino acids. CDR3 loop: CASSLGGAGPTDEQYF. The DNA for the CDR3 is TGCGCCAGCAGCTTGGGAGGGGCAGGGCCAACGGATGAGCAGTACTTC.